The present TCR beta chain was sequenced within a study of blood T cell repertoires in COVID-19. Assay: immunoSEQ multiplex PCR; the TCRdb copy retains only in-frame clones and omits some. The sample yields some 180,000 clones, roughly 80% seen once. CDR1 and CDR2 (germline): LGHNA, YSLEER. The CDR3 is 16 amino acids. Trimming at V came to 1 base and at J to 10 bases, leaving 10 bases not matched to a gene. The clonotype was recovered from a woman aged 55 to 70 with acute COVID-19. V gene TRBV4-3 combines with J gene TRBJ2-1, with TRBD2 matching over 10 bases. The sample consisted of PBMCs or T cells enriched from blood (not recorded which). The CDR3, as DNA: TGCGCCAGCAGCCAAGTCTTCAGCGGGAGGGCCCAAGAGCAGTTCTTC. This translates into CASSQVFSGRAQEQFF.